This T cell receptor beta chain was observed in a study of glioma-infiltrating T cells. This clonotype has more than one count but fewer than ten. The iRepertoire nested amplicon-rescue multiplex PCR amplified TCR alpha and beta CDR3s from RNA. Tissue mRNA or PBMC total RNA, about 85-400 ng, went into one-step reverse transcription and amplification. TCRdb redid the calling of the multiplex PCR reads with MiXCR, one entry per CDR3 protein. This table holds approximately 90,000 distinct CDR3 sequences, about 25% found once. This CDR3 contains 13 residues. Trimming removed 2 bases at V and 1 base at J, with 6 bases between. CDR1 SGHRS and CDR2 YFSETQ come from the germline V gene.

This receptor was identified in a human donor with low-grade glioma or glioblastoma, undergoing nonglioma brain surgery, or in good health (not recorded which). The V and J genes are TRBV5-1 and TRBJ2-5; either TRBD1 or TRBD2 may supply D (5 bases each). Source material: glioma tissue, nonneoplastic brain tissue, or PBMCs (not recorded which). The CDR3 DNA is TGCGCCAGCAGCTTCGGGACCCAAGAGACCCAGTACTTC. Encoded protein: CASSFGTQETQYF.